The subject of this entry is one T cell receptor beta chain. This specimen comes from a study of beta chain features in type 1 diabetes. The authors reverse transcribed all of the isolated RNA, so sequencing captured expressed TCRB transcripts. TCRdb's table, derived via immunoSEQ multiplex PCR, lists solely in-frame clones and lacks some. The data hold some 410,000 clones, with over 9.5% observed a single time. V lost 5 bases and J lost 1, with 14 bases in between. CDR1 and CDR2 from the germline V gene are LNHDA and SQIVND (reference sequence). CDR3 length equals 15 residues. Input material: naive CD4+ T cells from blood. V is TRBV19 and J is TRBJ2-5, with D uncertain. This TCR came from a woman under 30 in good health. The CDR3 DNA follows: TGTGCCAGTAGTCCCGGCGCGGTGGTCCAAGAGACCCAGTACTTC. Its translation: CASSPGAVVQETQYF.